A single count supports the clone carrying this T cell receptor (beta chain). This sample is part of a study of cytomegalovirus exposure and HLA in healthy donors. Amplification used 60 Vbeta primers and 13 Jbeta primers. Measured with immunoSEQ multiplex PCR; TCRdb has only the in-frame clones, and not every one. The sample has 150,000 to 180,000 clones, around 80% seen once. This CDR3 is built from 14 residues. The germline CDR1 and CDR2 sequences are MNHEY and SVGAGI. The specimen sequenced was PBMCs. V and J are TRBV6-5 and TRBJ2-5; D perhaps matches TRBD1 (5 bases). Gene TRBJ2-7 matches the end of the DNA better, so the J call may be wrong. This sequence originates from a woman aged 40 to 50 in good health and CMV-seronegative. The CDR3 DNA reads as TGTGCCAGCAGTTACTCTCAGGGTTTCTACGAGCAGTACTTC. It encodes CASSYSQGFYEQYF.